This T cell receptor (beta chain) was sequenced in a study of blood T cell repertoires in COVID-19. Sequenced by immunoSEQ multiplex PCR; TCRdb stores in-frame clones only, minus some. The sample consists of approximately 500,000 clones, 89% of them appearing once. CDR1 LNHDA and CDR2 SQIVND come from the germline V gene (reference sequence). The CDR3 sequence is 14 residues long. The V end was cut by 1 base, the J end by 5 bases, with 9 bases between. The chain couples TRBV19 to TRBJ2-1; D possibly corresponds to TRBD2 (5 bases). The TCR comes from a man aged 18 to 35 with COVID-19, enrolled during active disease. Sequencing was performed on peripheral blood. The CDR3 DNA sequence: TGTGCCAGTAGTATAGCTAGCTTCGACAATGAGCAGTTCTTC. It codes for CASSIASFDNEQFF. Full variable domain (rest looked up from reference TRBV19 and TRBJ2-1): DGGITQSPKYLFRKEGQNVTLSCEQNLNHDAMYWYRQDPGQGLRLIYYSQIVNDFQKGDIAEGYSVSREKKESFPLTVTSAQKNPTAFYLCASSIASFDNEQFFGPGTRLTVL.